This T cell receptor (beta chain) was recovered during a study of OX40 agonist ivuxolimab in advanced cancers. Study information: Intravenous ivuxolimab was administered to patients every 2 weeks at 0.01 to 10 mg/kg.

Trimming cost V 8 bases and J 1 base, with 8 bases left between them. CDR1 and CDR2 (germline): ENHRY, SYGVKD. The CDR3 is made up of 12 amino acids. Clones were read by immunoSEQ multiplex PCR, and TCRdb kept only the in-frame ones, dropping some. Among around 64,000 clones, about 90% were seen once, and the ten largest hold roughly 15%. The sequence was obtained from an adult with an advanced solid tumor such as melanoma, head and neck, liver or kidney cancer. The V call is TRBV10-3, the J call TRBJ1-1; D is perhaps TRBD1 (6 bases). Sequenced material: CD4+ or CD8+ T cells sorted from blood, taken in a trial of the OX40 agonist ivuxolimab. CDR3 sequence reads: CAIGGPNTEAFF. CDR3 coding DNA: TGTGCCATCGGGGGGCCGAACACTGAAGCTTTCTTT.